This record looks at one TCR beta chain sequence and its context. This receptor's antigen is unknown. Nothing much larger sits one base from this clone, and base qualities are not available. The sample comes from a study of cytomegalovirus exposure and HLA in healthy donors (dated by TCRdb to the late 2010s). Study-wide context: According to an earlier analysis of several hundred of the donors, roughly 180 million T cells yielded over 100 million unique TCR beta sequences and roughly 280 Gb of sequence data. An early release covering about 600 HLA-typed donors comprised about 300 gigabases of sequencing data and around 85 million unique TCR sequences. High-throughput TCR immunosequencing, statistical association of individual TCRs with disease status, and machine learning were combined to predict cytomegalovirus infection status. A handful of DR-DQ haplotypes were handled as single units for association and clustering because linkage in the cohort was strong. HLA typing covered class I and class II loci at four-digit resolution. The study used immunosequencing to profile the T cell repertoires of approximately 630 subjects and linked those repertoires to cytomegalovirus serostatus. In addition to the first cohort of around 670 subjects, a separate validation cohort of 130 or so different subjects was used. Among about 370 genotyped donors of the cohort, an average of around 220,000 unique TCR beta nucleotide sequences was sequenced per donor, of which approximately 19% were non-productive. To study patterns of TCR occurrence, a later analysis re-analyzed previously published TCR beta repertoires from 600 to 750 donors and added high-resolution HLA genotyping. In an earlier analysis of roughly 600 of the donors, high-throughput TCR beta sequencing was used to judge whether each TCR beta V gene segment behaved as functional or pseudogenic. In the later analysis, no new phenotypic data were used to find candidate immune exposures; instead, reliance was placed on TCR beta sequences and their occurrence across donors. A later genetic analysis used genome-wide SNP genotypes for about 60% of the roughly 700 donors, treating that subset as a discovery cohort. The number of donors typed differed by locus, with about 629-640 for A, B, C, DRB1 and DQB1, around 560 for DQA1, over 600 for DPA1, and around 460 for DPB1. Of the roughly 390 genotyped donors, 70% to 90% were placed in the genetic ancestry cluster associated with self-reported Caucasian donors. Alongside the repertoire data, information on donor age, sex, ethnicity and CMV serostatus was compiled. The study aimed to test whether signatures of past pathogen exposure could be identified by cataloging public T cell receptors. All discovery cohort repertoires had been generated on a single sequencing platform.

The full study reports these points: Three of the identified cytomegalovirus-associated TCR beta chains were confirmed in vitro to be specific for cytomegalovirus antigens. The authors suggested that the approach could potentially be generalized to other disease states and immunological phenotypes. The presence/absence analyses assumed that sequencing depth was roughly uniform across donors, and that assumption may not be true. In an earlier analysis of under 600 of the donors, most TCR beta V segments were observed in productive rearrangements about 87% or about 30% of the time, broadly matching IMGT annotations. A cluster of highly shared sequence variants was judged likely to be a technical artifact of the sequencing pipeline. The classifier was reported to diagnose cytomegalovirus status with high specificity and sensitivity in both the original cohort and the validation cohort. The 87-base-pair reads could not distinguish some IMGT-functional V segments, including TRBV6-2 and TRBV6-3, so those segments were excluded. According to a later analysis, parvovirus B19, influenza, CMV and Epstein-Barr virus appeared linked to several top co-occurrence clusters. A further reported finding was that TCR beta sequences accurately predicted the HLA-A and HLA-B alleles for most subjects in the first cohort. Because some donors lacked HLA typing at each locus, the association tests relied only on the typed subset. A total of 150 to 200 TCR beta chains were listed by the study as associated with cytomegalovirus. According to a later genetic analysis, donors in an Asian-associated ancestry cluster had fewer N-insertions in productive TCRs than the roughly 670-donor mean. At a false discovery rate of 0.05, a later analysis linked about 17,000 TCR beta sequences to specific HLA alleles. In a later analysis, HLA-associated TCR beta chains were found to be more clonally expanded and to have lower generation probabilities than equally common non-associated chains. Across donors, most TCR sequences were observed very rarely, whereas some public TCRs were present in many individuals. Around 16 rarely observed V segments, including chromosome 9 orphons, were excluded from the earlier analysis of several hundred of the donors because counts were too low. In a later genetic analysis, a missense DCLRE1C variant was associated with V-gene and J-gene trimming of TCR beta chains, and the association was replicated in an independent cohort. In a later analysis, TCR association rates were found to vary across HLA loci, with the most associated TCRs seen for DRB1 alleles and the fewest for HLA-C alleles. When HLA alleles, especially DR and DQ, strongly co-occurred, attributing TCR associations to individual alleles was difficult. This cohort had only TCR beta chains sequenced, and the lack of alpha or paired-chain data limited which features could be detected. The only immune exposure information available for the cohort was CMV serostatus. A later analysis found that most CMV-associated TCR beta chains appeared HLA-restricted, with HLA associations seemingly driven largely by CMV exposure. Linkage disequilibrium might explain the correlated functional status among segregating V segments, but an unknown experimental factor could not be ruled out.

The library was prepared using the immunoSEQ multiplex PCR assay. A mixture of 60 forward primers for TCR Vbeta segments and 13 reverse primers for TCR Jbeta segments was used in the multiplex PCR. A multiplex PCR assay on genomic DNA amplified the CDR3 region of rearranged TCR beta genes. On the Illumina HiSeq System, the amplified TCR beta libraries were sequenced as 87-base-pair reads. As for the authors' bioinformatics: A later analysis counted tens of millions of unique TCR beta chains across the 666 repertoires, and around 12 million of these chains were shared by at least two donors. Raw reads were error-corrected and collapsed into unique sequences by a nearest-neighbor algorithm in which closely related sequences were merged to remove PCR and sequencing errors. Alignment of CDR3 sequences to IMGT reference sequences was used to assign V, D and J gene segments. Each retained sequence needed at least a six-nucleotide match to both a V gene segment and a J gene segment. Rearrangements were classified as productive when the CDR3 lacked stop codons and remained in frame with V and J, and all other rearrangements were classified as non-productive. Following IMGT convention, CDR3 was defined as the stretch from the second conserved V-encoded cysteine to the conserved J-encoded phenylalanine. The earlier analysis of about 500 of the donors excluded sequences that lacked an unambiguous match to a single V gene segment. In an earlier analysis of 587 of the donors, V segments were called functional above 56.7% productive rearrangements and were called segregating when the between-donor standard deviation exceeded 5%. A statistical classification framework was developed to diagnose cytomegalovirus status using the catalog of TCR beta chain sequences. In a later analysis, TCR nucleotide sequences were compared against IMGT/GENE-DB human TR gene sequences so that V and J genes could be assigned. In a later analysis, CDR3 sequences and most-parsimonious VDJ recombination scenarios were assigned using the TCRdist pipeline. A later analysis defined each TCR beta chain by its CDR3 amino acid sequence plus V-gene family, and excluded reads lacking a unique V-gene family. In a later analysis, 500 to 650 highly shared, low-generation-probability nucleotide sequences were removed to address suspected cross-contamination and a sequencing artifact. In a later analysis, a clonal expansion index was calculated for each public chain from normalized within-repertoire ranks of inferred template counts. In a later analysis, generation probabilities were computed with a VDJ recombination model fitted to out-of-frame rearrangements, and the resulting probabilities were checked against IGoR. In a later analysis, hypergeometric tests were used to score TCR-TCR, TCR-HLA and TCR-CMV co-occurrence, with a repertoire-size bias correction applied to TCR pairs. False discovery rates were estimated in a later analysis by permuting HLA or CMV assignments 20 times. In a later analysis, co-occurring TCRs were grouped using DBSCAN, with TCRdist sequence similarity added in when clustering inside HLA-allele-positive subsets. Repertoires with fewer than 30,000 or more than 120,000 public chains were left out of co-occurrence clustering, as were a handful of repertoires with anomalous nucleotide sharing. Here the immuneACCESS table is served through TCRdb, limited to in-frame sequences with V and J called. Missing clones are a known gap in these copies; in checked studies unresolved V genes cover under half, and the rest lacks a known reason. From that table come the V and J calls and clone size; the DNA was used to work out D and trimming. Here the sample has more than 90,000 clones; about 80% occur a single time. The ten biggest clones cover 2.5% to 3.5% of the sample.

The cohort consisted of approximately 670 healthy bone marrow donors. At the time of sampling, every cohort member was nominally healthy, though immune exposures that went unrecorded were likely present. The donor was CMV seropositive and was included in the group of about 290 seropositive cohort members. Every donor gave a peripheral blood sample, and the peripheral blood mononuclear cells from that sample were used for TCR beta sequencing. The Qiagen DNeasy Blood Extraction Kit was used to extract genomic DNA from the blood cell samples. The CDR3 has 14 amino acids, counting the end cysteine and phenylalanine. Only the CDR3 region is kept as DNA, spanning 42 bases read in frame from base 1. The germline V end is reduced by 4 bases and the J end by 7 bases; junction bases left unmatched: 4. The germline V gene gives CDR1 as MNHNS and CDR2 as SASEGT.

This chain joins TRBV6-1 to TRBJ1-5, with 10 bases aligning to TRBD1. The TCR originated in a young woman in good health and CMV-seropositive. The sample taken for sequencing was PBMCs. The DNA sequence follows: TGTGCCAGCAGTGGACAGGGGGCGAGGCAGCCCCAGCATTTT. It is translated as CASSGQGARQPQHF.